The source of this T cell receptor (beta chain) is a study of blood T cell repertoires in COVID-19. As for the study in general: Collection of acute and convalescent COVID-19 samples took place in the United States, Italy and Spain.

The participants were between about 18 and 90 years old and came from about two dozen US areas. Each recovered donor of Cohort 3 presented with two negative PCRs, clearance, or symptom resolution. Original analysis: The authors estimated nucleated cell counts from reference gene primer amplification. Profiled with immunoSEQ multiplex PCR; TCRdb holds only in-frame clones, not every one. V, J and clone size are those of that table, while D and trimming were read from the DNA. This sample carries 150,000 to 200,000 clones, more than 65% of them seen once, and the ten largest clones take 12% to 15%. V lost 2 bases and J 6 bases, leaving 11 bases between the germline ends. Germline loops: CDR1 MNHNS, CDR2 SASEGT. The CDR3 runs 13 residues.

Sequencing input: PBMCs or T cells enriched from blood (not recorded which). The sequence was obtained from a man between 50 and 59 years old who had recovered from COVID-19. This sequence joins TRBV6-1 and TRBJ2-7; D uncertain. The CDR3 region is CASSETLVAEQYF. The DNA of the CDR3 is TGTGCCAGCAGTGAAACCCTAGTCGCCGAGCAGTACTTC.